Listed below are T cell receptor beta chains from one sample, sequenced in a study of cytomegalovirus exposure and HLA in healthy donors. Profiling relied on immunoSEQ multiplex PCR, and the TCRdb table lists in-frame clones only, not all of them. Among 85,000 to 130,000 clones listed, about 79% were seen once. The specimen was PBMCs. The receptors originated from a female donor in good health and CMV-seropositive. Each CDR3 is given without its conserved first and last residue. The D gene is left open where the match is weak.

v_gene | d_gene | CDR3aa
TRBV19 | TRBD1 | ASSIAQGISSNQPQH
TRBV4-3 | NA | ASSQEWLQETQY
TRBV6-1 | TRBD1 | ASSVHRGENYGYT
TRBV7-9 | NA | SSSSGHSSNQPQH
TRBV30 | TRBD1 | AWSSYTRTGSYSSYEQY
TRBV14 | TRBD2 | ASSQIAGGPDTQY
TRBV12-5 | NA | ASGLSGSPLYGYT
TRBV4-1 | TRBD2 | ASSQDGISGGTYEQY
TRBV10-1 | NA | ASSESPGGNEQF
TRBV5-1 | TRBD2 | ASSPRVAGYNEQF
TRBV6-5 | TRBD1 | ASSPDRASYEQY
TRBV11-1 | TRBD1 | ASSLGQVFSTDTQY
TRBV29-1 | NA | SVEAQVNEQF
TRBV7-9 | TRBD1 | ASSLLTGGRNEQF
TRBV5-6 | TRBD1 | ASSSTGASSSPLH
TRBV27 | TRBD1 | ASSVTGERYNEQF
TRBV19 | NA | ASSIESVPFYEQY
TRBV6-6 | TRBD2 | ASSGAGEETQY
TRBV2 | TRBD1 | ASSERTGESQPQH
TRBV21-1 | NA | ASSKKASGRKIAYEQY
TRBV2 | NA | AIPREVSVRETQY
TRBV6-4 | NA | ASRATGSSNYGYT
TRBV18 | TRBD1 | ASSPGTVSGNTIY
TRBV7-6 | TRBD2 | ASSSTLVSGRATEQF
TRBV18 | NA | ASSGGTNQPQH
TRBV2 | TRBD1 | ASRPRGKNTEAF
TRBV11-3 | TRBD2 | ASSRGLATDTQY
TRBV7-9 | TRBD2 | ASSLEGLADEQF
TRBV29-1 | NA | SVGEVGEQY
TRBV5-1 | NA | ASSLEAGRSGEQF
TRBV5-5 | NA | ASSLEGGGAYEQY
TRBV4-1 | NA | ASSWGLTGNTIY
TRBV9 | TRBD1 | ASSVGDRGYEQY
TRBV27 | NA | ASSSIGSSYNEQF
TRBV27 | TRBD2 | ASSLSTTSGRGNEQF